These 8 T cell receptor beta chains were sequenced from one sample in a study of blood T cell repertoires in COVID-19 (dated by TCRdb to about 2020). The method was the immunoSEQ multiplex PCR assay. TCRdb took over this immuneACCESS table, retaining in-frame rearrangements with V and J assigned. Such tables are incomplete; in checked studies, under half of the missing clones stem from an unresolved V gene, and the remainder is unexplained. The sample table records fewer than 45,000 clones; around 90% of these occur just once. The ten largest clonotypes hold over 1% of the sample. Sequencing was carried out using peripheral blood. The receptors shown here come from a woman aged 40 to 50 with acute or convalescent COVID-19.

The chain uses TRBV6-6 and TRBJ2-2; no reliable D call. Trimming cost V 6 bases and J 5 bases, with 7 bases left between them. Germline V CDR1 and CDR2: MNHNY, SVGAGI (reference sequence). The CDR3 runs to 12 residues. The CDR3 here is CASRWATGELFF. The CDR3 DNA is TGTGCCAGCAGGTGGGCTACCGGGGAGCTGTTTTTT.

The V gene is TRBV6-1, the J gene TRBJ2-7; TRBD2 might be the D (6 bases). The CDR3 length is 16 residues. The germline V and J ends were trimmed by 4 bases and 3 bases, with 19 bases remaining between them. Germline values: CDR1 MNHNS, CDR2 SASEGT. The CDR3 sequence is CASSGGERVSRYEQYF. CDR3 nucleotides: TGTGCCAGCAGTGGGGGGGAGAGGGTAAGTCGCTACGAGCAGTACTTC.

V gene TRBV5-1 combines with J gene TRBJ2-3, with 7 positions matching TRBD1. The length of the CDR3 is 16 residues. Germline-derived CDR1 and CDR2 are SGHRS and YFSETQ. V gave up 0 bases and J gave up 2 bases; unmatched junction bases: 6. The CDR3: CASSLVDRTPTDTQYF. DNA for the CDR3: TGCGCCAGCAGCTTGGTGGACAGGACGCCCACAGATACGCAGTATTTT.

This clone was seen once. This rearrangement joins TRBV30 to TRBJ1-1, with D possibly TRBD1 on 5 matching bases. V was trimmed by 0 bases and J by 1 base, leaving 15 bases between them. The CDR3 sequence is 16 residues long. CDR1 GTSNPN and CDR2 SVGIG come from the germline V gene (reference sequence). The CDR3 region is CAWSVKDSWGNTEAFF. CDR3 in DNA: TGTGCCTGGAGTGTAAAAGACAGCTGGGGGAACACTGAAGCTTTCTTT.

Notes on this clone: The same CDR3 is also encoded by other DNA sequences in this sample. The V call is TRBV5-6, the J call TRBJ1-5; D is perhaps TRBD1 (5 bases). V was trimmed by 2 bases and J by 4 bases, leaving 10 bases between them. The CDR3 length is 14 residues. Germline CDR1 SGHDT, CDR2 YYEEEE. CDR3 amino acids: CASSFSGLNQPQHF. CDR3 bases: TGTGCCAGCAGCTTTTCAGGGCTAAATCAGCCCCAGCATTTT. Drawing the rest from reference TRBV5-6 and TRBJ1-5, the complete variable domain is DAGVTQSPTHLIKTRGQQVTLRCSPKSGHDTVSWYQQALGQGPQFIFQYYEEEERQRGNFPDRFSGHQFPNYSSELNVNALLLGDSALYLCASSFSGLNQPQHFGDGTRLSIL.

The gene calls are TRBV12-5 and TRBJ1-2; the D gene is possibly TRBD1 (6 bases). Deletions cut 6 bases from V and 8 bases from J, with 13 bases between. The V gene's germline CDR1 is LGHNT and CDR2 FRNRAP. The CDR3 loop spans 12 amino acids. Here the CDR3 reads CASGNRVWGYTF. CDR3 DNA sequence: TGTGCTAGTGGCAACAGGGTGTGGGGCTACACCTTC.

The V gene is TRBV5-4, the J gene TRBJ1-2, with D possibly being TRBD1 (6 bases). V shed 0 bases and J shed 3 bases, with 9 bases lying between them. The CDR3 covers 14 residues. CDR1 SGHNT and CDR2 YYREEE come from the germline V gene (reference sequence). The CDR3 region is CASSLAGAYYGYTF. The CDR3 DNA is TGTGCCAGCAGCTTGGCAGGGGCCTACTATGGCTACACCTTC.

CDR3 residues: CASSQDRYEQYF. In nucleotides, the CDR3 is TGCGCCAGCAGCCAAGATCGGTACGAGCAGTACTTC. The V gene is TRBV4-1, the J gene TRBJ2-7; no firm D call. Germline V CDR1 and CDR2: MGHRA, YSYEKL. Trimming took 0 bases from V and 4 from J, leaving 4 bases between them. The CDR3 extends over 12 amino acids.